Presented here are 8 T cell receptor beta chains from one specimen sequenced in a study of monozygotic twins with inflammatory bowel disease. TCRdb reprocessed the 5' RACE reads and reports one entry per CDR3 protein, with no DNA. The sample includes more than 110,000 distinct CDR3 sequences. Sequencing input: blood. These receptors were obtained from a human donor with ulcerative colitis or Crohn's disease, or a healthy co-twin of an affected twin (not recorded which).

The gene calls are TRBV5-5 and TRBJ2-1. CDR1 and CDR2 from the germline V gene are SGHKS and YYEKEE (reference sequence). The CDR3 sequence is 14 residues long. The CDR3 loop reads CASEHVSSYNEQFF.

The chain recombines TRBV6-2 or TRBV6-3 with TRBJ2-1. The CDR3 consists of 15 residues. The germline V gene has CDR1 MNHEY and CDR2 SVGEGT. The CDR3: CASSPVGYPYNEQFF.

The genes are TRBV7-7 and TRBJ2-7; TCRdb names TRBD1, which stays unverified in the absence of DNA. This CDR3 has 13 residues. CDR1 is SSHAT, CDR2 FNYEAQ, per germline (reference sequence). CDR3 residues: CASSPGAALEQYF.

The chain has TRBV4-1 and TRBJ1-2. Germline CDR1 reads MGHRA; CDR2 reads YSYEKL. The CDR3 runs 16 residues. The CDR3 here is CASSQVSAEWSYGYTF.

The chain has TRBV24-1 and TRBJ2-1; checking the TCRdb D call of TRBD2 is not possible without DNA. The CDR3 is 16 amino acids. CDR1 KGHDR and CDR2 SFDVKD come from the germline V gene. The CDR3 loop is CATSDFKLAERDEQFF.

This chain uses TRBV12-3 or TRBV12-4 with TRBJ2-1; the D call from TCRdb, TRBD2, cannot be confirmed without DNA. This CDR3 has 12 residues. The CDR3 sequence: CASSLRARGQFF.

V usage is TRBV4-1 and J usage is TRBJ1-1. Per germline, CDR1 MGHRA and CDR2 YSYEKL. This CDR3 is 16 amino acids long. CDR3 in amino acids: CASSQDRSGLNTEAFF.

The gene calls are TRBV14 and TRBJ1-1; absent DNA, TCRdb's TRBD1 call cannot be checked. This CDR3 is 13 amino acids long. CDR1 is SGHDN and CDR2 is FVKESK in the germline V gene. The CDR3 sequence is CASSQEPGATAFF.